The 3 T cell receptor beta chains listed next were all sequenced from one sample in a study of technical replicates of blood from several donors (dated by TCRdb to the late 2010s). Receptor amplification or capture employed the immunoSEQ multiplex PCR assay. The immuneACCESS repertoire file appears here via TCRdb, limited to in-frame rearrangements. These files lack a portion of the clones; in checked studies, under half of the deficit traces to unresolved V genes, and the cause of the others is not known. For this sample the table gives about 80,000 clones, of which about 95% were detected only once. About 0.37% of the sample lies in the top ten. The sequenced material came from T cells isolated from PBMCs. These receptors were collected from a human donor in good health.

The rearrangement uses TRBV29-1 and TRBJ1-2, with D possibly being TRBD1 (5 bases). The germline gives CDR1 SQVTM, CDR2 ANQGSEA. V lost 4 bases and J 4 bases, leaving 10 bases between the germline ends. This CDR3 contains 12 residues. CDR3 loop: CSVVDSVYGYTF. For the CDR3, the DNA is TGCAGCGTTGTAGACAGTGTCTATGGCTACACCTTC.

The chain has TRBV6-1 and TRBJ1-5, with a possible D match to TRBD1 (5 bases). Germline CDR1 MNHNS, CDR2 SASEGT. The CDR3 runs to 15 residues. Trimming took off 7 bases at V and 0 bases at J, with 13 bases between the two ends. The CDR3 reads CASIVGPYSNQPQHF. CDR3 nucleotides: TGTGCCAGCATTGTGGGGCCCTATAGCAATCAGCCCCAGCATTTT.

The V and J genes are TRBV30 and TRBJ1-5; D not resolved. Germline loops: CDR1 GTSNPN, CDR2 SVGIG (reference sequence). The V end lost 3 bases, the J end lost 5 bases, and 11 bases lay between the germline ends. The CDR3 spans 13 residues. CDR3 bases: TGTGCCTGGAGCGCCCACGGAGATCAGCCCCAGCATTTT. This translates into CAWSAHGDQPQHF.